This TCR beta chain was profiled in a study of control samples from healthy donors and cancer patients. The count of this clone is one. Assay: immunoSEQ multiplex PCR; the TCRdb copy retains only in-frame clones and omits some. This sample has 150,000 to 200,000 clones, with just under 95% found just once. Per the germline V gene, CDR1 is SGHKS and CDR2 is YYEKEE (reference sequence). Trimming took off 0 bases at V and 9 bases at J, with 16 bases between the two ends. This CDR3 contains 15 residues. The V gene is TRBV5-5, the J gene TRBJ1-5; D gene ambiguous. The sample consisted of blood. The TCR was taken from a middle-aged woman in good health. CDR3 region: CASSLGVNSRWPQHF. The CDR3 coding sequence is TGTGCCAGCAGCTTGGGTGTGAACTCCCGGTGGCCCCAGCATTTT.